The present T cell receptor beta chain was sequenced within a study of CXCR3-negative and CXCR3-positive naive CD8 T cells. This CDR3 has 14 amino acids. From germline, CDR1 is LGHNA and CDR2 YSLEER. By phenotype, naive CD8+ T cells were CD45RO-CCR7+CD27+CD95-. The study made its TRB cDNA libraries by 5' RACE, adding UMI labels. TCRdb re-called the 5' RACE reads, yielding one record per CDR3 amino acid sequence without DNA. The table lists 150,000 or so distinct CDR3 sequences. Overall study findings and caveats: Each naive subset displayed comparably high diversity, whereas memory CD8+ cells displayed much lower diversity. Within a donor, both naive subsets shared TRBV-TRBJ usage, unlike memory cells. Across naive subsets, surface CD5 expression was comparable, and TCR strength was inferred from properties of the TRB CDR3. TRB CDR3s were more hydrophobic in CXCR3-positive than in CXCR3-negative naive cells.

Remarks on this clonotype: The target antigen is unknown.

The TCR comes from a human donor in good health. Some clones in this sample may be carry-over from other donors' samples. The chain employs TRBV4-3 and TRBJ2-1. Sequenced material: naive CXCR3+ CD8+ T cells from blood. Stated subset: CD45RO-CCR7+CD27+CD95- naive CD8+ T cells expressing CXCR3 (TNR3+). The CDR3: CASSSTSFLNEQFF.